These 30 T cell receptor beta chains were sequenced from one sample in a study of molecular identifiers for immune sequencing clone quantification. Each CDR3 protein is one row after TCRdb ran MiXCR on the PCR reads. The repertoire holds around 460,000 distinct CDR3 sequences, with roughly 25% as singletons. The sample was naive CD8+ T cells from blood, with Jurkat cell RNA spiked in. Specified subset: FACS-sorted CD8+CD4-CCR7+CD45RA+ naive T cells. These receptors were collected from a human donor in good health. Some libraries in this study had Jurkat cell RNA spiked in.

Many counts were recorded for this clonotype. V and J are TRBV7-9 and TRBJ2-2, with 15 bases fitting TRBD2. Trimming cost V 6 bases and J 4 bases; bases outside gene matches: 6. The germline V gene encodes CDR1 SEHNR and CDR2 FQNEAQ (reference sequence). CDR3 length: 17 residues. CDR3 DNA sequence: TGTGCCAGCAGTTCGGGGACTAGCGGGAGGATCACCGGGGAGCTGTTTTTT. Amino acid sequence: CASSSGTSGRITGELFF.

This clonotype was detected a few times. The chain links TRBV6-2 or TRBV6-3 to TRBJ2-1, with 10 bases identical to TRBD1. Unmatched junction bases numbered 3, after V lost 3 bases and J lost 4 bases. CDR1 and CDR2 (germline): MNHEY, SVGEGT. The CDR3 extends over 15 amino acids. This chain's CDR3 is CASSYMGQGYNEQFF. DNA of the CDR3: TGTGCCAGCAGTTATATGGGACAGGGGTACAATGAGCAGTTCTTC.

This clonotype was seen a few times. V gene TRBV11-2 combines with J gene TRBJ1-4, with D uncertain. The CDR3 has 12 amino acids. Trimming took 6 bases from V and 8 from J, leaving 10 bases between them. CDR1 is SGHAT, CDR2 FQNNGV, per germline. The CDR3 DNA sequence: TGTGCCAGCAGATCACTCCCGGAAAAACTGTTTTTT. Protein: CASRSLPEKLFF.

In its sample, this clonotype was seen many times. This chain links TRBV27 with TRBJ2-2; no definite D call. Trimming shortened V by 4 bases and J by 3 bases, and 12 bases separated the two germline ends. In germline, CDR1 is MNHEY, CDR2 SMNVEV (reference sequence). The CDR3 is 15 residues long. The CDR3 sequence is CASSSMDGHTGELFF. In nucleotides, the CDR3 is TGTGCCAGCAGTTCAATGGACGGACACACCGGGGAGCTGTTTTTT.

The chain links TRBV20-1 to TRBJ2-7; 7 bases line up with TRBD2. CDR1 is DFQATT, CDR2 SNEGSKA, per germline (reference sequence). The CDR3 loop spans 13 amino acids. CDR3 sequence: CSPTSRGGYEQYF. The CDR3 coding sequence is TGCAGCCCAACCAGTCGCGGGGGTTACGAGCAGTACTTC.

This clonotype occurred many times. The rearrangement links TRBV24-1 to TRBJ2-6, with D unresolved. This CDR3 is built from 13 residues. Germline CDR1 is KGHDR and CDR2 is SFDVKD. Trimming shortened V by 7 bases and J by 0 bases, and 3 bases separated the two germline ends. DNA of the CDR3: TGTGCCACCAGCCACTCTGGGGCCAACGTCCTGACTTTC. This translates into CATSHSGANVLTF.

This clonotype was counted between two and nine times. The rearrangement uses TRBV10-1 and TRBJ2-3, with a weak D call TRBD1 (5 bases). Trimming shortened V by 3 bases and J by 8 bases, and 24 bases separated the two germline ends. This CDR3 contains 17 residues. CDR1 is WNHNN, CDR2 SYGVQD, per germline (reference sequence). The CDR3: CASSDRKDTTFPGTQYF. The CDR3 DNA sequence: TGCGCCAGCAGTGATAGGAAGGACACCACTTTTCCCGGTACGCAGTATTTT.

This clonotype came up a few times. The chain recombines TRBV10-2 with TRBJ2-5; 7 bases map to TRBD2. CDR3 length: 15 residues. The germline gives CDR1 WSHSY, CDR2 SAAADI. V gave up 3 bases and J gave up 2 bases; unmatched junction bases: 6. The CDR3, as DNA: TGCGCCAGCAGTGACGGGGGGTTGGGGCAAGAGACCCAGTACTTC. Protein: CASSDGGLGQETQYF.

This clonotype was counted a few times. The chain joins TRBV29-1 to TRBJ2-7; TRBD2 aligns across 11 bases. The germline V gene encodes CDR1 SQVTM and CDR2 ANQGSEA. Trimming removed 6 bases from V and 0 bases from J; junction bases left unmatched: 4. The CDR3 is 14 amino acids. The CDR3 spells CSVTSGTNSYEQYF. Here the CDR3 DNA reads TGCAGCGTGACTAGCGGGACAAACTCCTACGAGCAGTACTTC.

This clonotype was counted between two and nine times. The genes are TRBV28 and TRBJ1-1; D perhaps matches TRBD1 (5 bases). Germline CDR1 and CDR2: MDHEN and SYDVKM. The CDR3 is 15 amino acids. The germline V and J ends were trimmed by 5 bases and 2 bases, with 15 bases remaining between them. CDR3 sequence: CASSQIWGSNTEAFF. CDR3 DNA: TGTGCCAGCAGTCAAATATGGGGCAGTAACACTGAAGCTTTCTTT.

This clonotype was recorded a few times. This chain uses TRBV5-6 with TRBJ2-5; D is ambiguous. Germline CDR1 and CDR2: SGHDT and YYEEEE. Trimming left V 3 bases short and J 2 bases short, with 5 bases between. This CDR3 spans 12 amino acids. The CDR3 protein is CASSYPQETQYF. For the CDR3, the DNA is TGTGCCAGCAGCTATCCTCAAGAGACCCAGTACTTC.

This clonotype was counted a few times. This sequence joins TRBV24-1 and TRBJ2-2, with D possibly being TRBD2 (6 bases). V lost 1 base, J lost 6 bases, and 11 bases lay in between. The CDR3 loop spans 15 amino acids. Germline CDR1 KGHDR, CDR2 SFDVKD. Written as DNA, the CDR3 is TGTGCCACCAGTGATTTAAGAGGGGAGGCCGGGGAGCTGTTTTTT. Its protein is CATSDLRGEAGELFF.

The V and J genes are TRBV5-1 and TRBJ2-7; TRBD1 agrees at 7 bases. Germline CDR1 SGHRS, CDR2 YFSETQ. CDR3 length: 13 residues. V lost 5 bases to trimming and J lost 6 bases; unmatched junction nucleotides: 8. This CDR3 is CASSTDRAGEQYF. In nucleotides, the CDR3 is TGCGCCAGCAGTACAGACAGGGCAGGCGAGCAGTACTTC.

This clonotype was seen at least ten times. This chain links TRBV24-1 with TRBJ1-5; D not resolved. Germline lookup yields CDR1 KGHDR and CDR2 SFDVKD. The CDR3 is 13 residues long. Trimming removed 5 bases from V and 2 bases from J, with 6 bases in between. The CDR3 region has the DNA TGTGCCACCAGTGGTATGGGCAATCAGCCCCAGCATTTT. It is translated as CATSGMGNQPQHF.

As concerns this clonotype: At one boundary the junction diverges from the germline segment, which might be a read error. J is TRBJ1-1 and V is TRBV7-8, with D tentatively TRBD1 (5 bases). Looked up from germline, CDR1 is SGHVS and CDR2 is FQNEAQ. The CDR3 contains 14 residues. CDR3 DNA: TGTGCCAGCAGCTTCGGACACGGTCGCACTGAAGCTTTCTTC. It encodes CASSFGHGRTEAFF.

J is TRBJ2-5 and V is TRBV28; TRBD1 is a possible D gene (6 bases). Germline CDR1 is MDHEN and CDR2 is SYDVKM. The CDR3 consists of 16 residues. V was trimmed by 6 bases and J by 9 bases, leaving 26 bases between them. The CDR3 loop reads CASSPLGHMDGEPQYF. DNA of the CDR3: TGTGCCAGCAGCCCCCTGGGACACATGGACGGGGAGCCCCAGTACTTC.

This clonotype was seen many times. The chain joins TRBV5-5 to TRBJ2-1; D uncertain. CDR1 SGHKS and CDR2 YYEKEE come from the germline V gene (reference sequence). V was clipped by 0 bases and J by 0 bases, with 7 bases between them. The CDR3 contains 15 residues. The CDR3 sequence is CASSLDLSSYNEQFF. Here the CDR3 DNA reads TGTGCCAGCAGCTTGGACCTGAGCTCCTACAATGAGCAGTTCTTC.

This clonotype was found many times. V gene TRBV28 combines with J gene TRBJ2-7, with 8 positions matching TRBD2. With V trimmed by 6 bases and J by 4 bases, 11 bases remained unmatched. The CDR3 contains 15 residues. Germline V lookup: CDR1 MDHEN, CDR2 SYDVKM. The CDR3 coding sequence is TGTGCCAGCAGGATTCTTAGCGGGGCTGTGTACGAGCAGTACTTC. Residues: CASRILSGAVYEQYF. Combining the CDR3 with reference TRBV28 and TRBJ2-7 gives the whole variable domain DVKVTQSSRYLVKRTGEKVFLECVQDMDHENMFWYRQDPGLGLRLIYFSYDVKMKEKGDIPEGYSVSREKKERFSLILESASTNQTSMYLCASRILSGAVYEQYFGPGTRLTVT.

For the CDR3, the DNA is TGCAGCGTTCGAGGGGGGCCTTCCTACGAGCAGTACTTC. Its protein is CSVRGGPSYEQYF. The chain carries TRBV29-1 and TRBJ2-7, with D tentatively TRBD1 or TRBD2 (6 bases each). The germline CDR1 and CDR2 sequences are SQVTM and ANQGSEA. The CDR3 covers 13 residues. V lost 5 bases, J lost 1 base, and 12 bases lay in between.

On this clonotype itself: A much larger clone differs from this one at a single base, so this may be a read error. The chain has TRBV11-2 and TRBJ2-4, with TRBD2 as a possible D gene (7 bases). Germline V lookup: CDR1 SGHAT, CDR2 FQNNGV. This CDR3 spans 15 amino acids. In DNA, the CDR3 is TGTGCCAGCAGCTTGTTGGCGGGGGCCATAAACATTCAGTACTTC. This gives the protein CASSLLAGAINIQYF. Together with reference TRBV11-2 and TRBJ2-4, the CDR3 gives the full variable domain: EAGVAQSPRYKIIEKRQSVAFWCNPISGHATLYWYQQILGQGPKLLIQFQNNGVVDDSQLPKDRFSAERLKGVDSTLKIQPAKLEDSAVYLCASSLLAGAINIQYFGAGTRLSVL.

This clonotype was observed many times. This sequence joins TRBV5-1 and TRBJ2-7, with D tentatively TRBD1 (5 bases). This CDR3 spans 16 amino acids. CDR1 SGHRS and CDR2 YFSETQ come from the germline V gene. Trimming shortened V by 3 bases and J by 0 bases, and 16 bases separated the two germline ends. Written as DNA, the CDR3 is TGCGCCAGCAGCTACCTGACAGTAAGTAGCTCCTACGAGCAGTACTTC. Translated: CASSYLTVSSSYEQYF.

For this clonotype: A much larger clone is a single base away; this may be a read error. The gene calls are TRBV5-6 and TRBJ1-5; D not resolved. Germline assignment: CDR1 SGHDT and CDR2 YYEEEE. The CDR3 extends over 15 amino acids. The CDR3 region is CASSLAGMGNQLQHF. The CDR3 DNA is TGTGCCAGCAGCTTGGCGGGTATGGGCAATCAGCTCCAGCATTTT.

This clonotype was recorded at least ten times. The chain carries TRBV12-3 or TRBV12-4 and TRBJ1-5, with no clear D. V shed 3 bases and J shed 0 bases, with 6 bases lying between them. The CDR3 sequence is 14 residues long. The CDR3 protein is CASSFAASNQPQHF. In DNA form, the CDR3 reads TGTGCCAGCAGTTTTGCAGCTAGCAATCAGCCCCAGCATTTT.

The DNA of the CDR3 is TGCAGTGCTAGAGTGAGGACAACGAACACCGGGGAGCTGTTTTTT. Protein: CSARVRTTNTGELFF. This chain links TRBV20-1 with TRBJ2-2; D is perhaps TRBD1 (5 bases). From germline, CDR1 is DFQATT and CDR2 SNEGSKA (reference sequence). Deletions cut 1 base from V and 0 bases from J, with 9 bases between. The CDR3 runs to 15 residues.

About this clonotype: Given the absence of the conserved phenylalanine or tryptophan at the CDR3 end, a read error is likely. This chain links TRBV6-1 with TRBJ1-1; D may be TRBD1 (5 bases). The CDR3 loop spans 16 amino acids. Germline V gene sequence: CDR1 MNHNS, CDR2 SASEGT. Deletions cut 2 bases from V and 5 bases from J, with 18 bases between. The CDR3 region is CASSERARGSRTEAFL. The CDR3 coding sequence is TGTGCCAGCAGTGAAAGGGCTCGGGGGAGTCGAACTGAAGCTTTCCTT.

This clonotype was counted a few times. V is TRBV11-2 and J is TRBJ1-2; the D gene is possibly TRBD1 (6 bases). Germline values: CDR1 SGHAT, CDR2 FQNNGV. Between the trimmed V and J ends, which lost 2 bases and 6 bases, there was a span of 16 bases. The CDR3 totals 15 residues. The CDR3 region is CASSLSPGQRDGYTF. DNA for the CDR3: TGTGCCAGCAGCTTATCGCCCGGACAGAGGGATGGCTACACCTTC.

V is TRBV28 and J is TRBJ1-5; 8 nucleotides line up with TRBD1. Trimming cost V 10 bases and J 6 bases; bases outside gene matches: 14. The CDR3 consists of 15 residues. CDR1 MDHEN and CDR2 SYDVKM come from the germline V gene. The CDR3 sequence is CATQRGPGGTQPQHF. The CDR3 bases are TGTGCCACCCAAAGGGGACCAGGGGGCACTCAGCCCCAGCATTTT.

As to this clonotype: One junction end does not reproduce the germline sequence, and a read error may be involved. This chain uses TRBV7-2 with TRBJ2-1; D uncertain. The V gene's germline CDR1 is SGHTA and CDR2 FQGNSA. The CDR3 totals 13 residues. CDR3 protein: CASSFPAYNEQLF. The CDR3 DNA is TGTGCCAGCAGCTTTCCCGCCTACAATGAGCAGTTGTTC. Drawing the rest from reference TRBV7-2 and TRBJ2-1, the complete variable domain is GAGVSQSPSNKVTEKGKDVELRCDPISGHTALYWYRQSLGQGLEFLIYFQGNSAPDKSGLPSDRFSAERTGGSVSTLTIQRTQQEDSAVYLCASSFPAYNEQLFGPGTRLTVL.

This clonotype was counted only a few times. The genes are TRBV6-5 and TRBJ1-1; D is unclear. CDR3 size: 13 residues. The germline CDR1 and CDR2 sequences are MNHEY and SVGAGI. Trimming cost V 6 bases and J 1 base, with 9 bases left between them. Written as DNA, the CDR3 is TGTGCCAGCAGACTCGACGCGAACACTGAAGCTTTCTTT. Its protein product is CASRLDANTEAFF.

This clonotype was observed many times. The V and J genes are TRBV4-2 and TRBJ1-5, with D perhaps TRBD1 (6 bases). Germline V gives CDR1 LGHNA, CDR2 YNFKEQ. The CDR3 contains 14 residues. Deletions cut 4 bases from V and 5 bases from J, with 12 bases between. CDR3 residues: CASSLDRTDQPQHF. As DNA, the CDR3 is TGTGCCAGCAGCCTAGACCGGACAGATCAGCCCCAGCATTTT.